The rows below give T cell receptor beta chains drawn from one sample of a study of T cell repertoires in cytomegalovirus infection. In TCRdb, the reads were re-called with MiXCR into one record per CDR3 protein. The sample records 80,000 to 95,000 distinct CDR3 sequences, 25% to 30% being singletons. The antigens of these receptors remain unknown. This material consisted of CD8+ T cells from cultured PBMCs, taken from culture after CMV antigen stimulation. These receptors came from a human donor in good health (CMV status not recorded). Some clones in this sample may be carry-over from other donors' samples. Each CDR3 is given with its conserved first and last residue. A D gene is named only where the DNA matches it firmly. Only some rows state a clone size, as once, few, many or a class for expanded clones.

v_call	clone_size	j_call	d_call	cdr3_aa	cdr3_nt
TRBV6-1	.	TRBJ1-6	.	CASSIDRGNNSPLHF	TGTGCCAGCAGTATAGACCGGGGAAATAATTCACCCCTCCACTTT
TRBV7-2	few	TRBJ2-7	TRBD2	CASNLAGVNEQYF	TGTGCCAGCAACCTAGCGGGGGTGAACGAGCAGTACTTC
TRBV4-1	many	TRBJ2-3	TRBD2	CASSQDRGTSYFDTQYF	TGCGCCAGCAGCCAAGATCGGGGGACTAGCTATTTCGATACGCAGTATTTT
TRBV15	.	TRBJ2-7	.	CATSRAAPTKDEQYF	TGTGCCACCAGCAGAGCCGCGCCCACCAAGGACGAGCAGTACTTC
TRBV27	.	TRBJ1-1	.	CASSRTGMNTEAFF	TGTGCCAGCAGTCGAACAGGGATGAACACTGAAGCTTTCTTT
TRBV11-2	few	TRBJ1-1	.	CASSLVLGTEAFF	TGTGCCAGCAGCTTAGTTTTGGGGACTGAAGCTTTCTTT
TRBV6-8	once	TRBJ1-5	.	CASSVTGQSNQPQHF	TGTGCCAGCAGTGTGACAGGTCAAAGCAATCAGCCCCAGCATTTT
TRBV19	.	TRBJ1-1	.	CASSIDLPVTEAFF	TGTGCCAGTAGTATAGACCTACCGGTGACTGAAGCTTTCTTT
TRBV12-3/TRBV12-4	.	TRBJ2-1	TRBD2	CASSPGGGVYNEQFF	TGTGCCAGCAGTCCCGGCGGGGGTGTTTACAATGAGCAGTTCTTC
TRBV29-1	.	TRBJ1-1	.	CSVVYRRQSSTEAFF	TGCAGCGTTGTATACAGGAGACAATCCTCCACTGAAGCTTTCTTT
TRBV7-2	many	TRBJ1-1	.	CASSLGATGRRPEAFF	TGTGCCAGCAGCTTGGGGGCGACGGGGAGACGGCCTGAAGCTTTCTTT
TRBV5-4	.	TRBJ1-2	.	CASSTTGTPYGSTF	TGTGCCAGCAGCACAACAGGGACGCCTTATGGCTCTACCTTC
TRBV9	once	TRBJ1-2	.	CASSVGGTVNYGYTF	TGTGCCAGCAGCGTTGGGGGGACGGTCAACTATGGCTACACCTTC
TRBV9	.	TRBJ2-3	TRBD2	CASSVEGLGLDTQYF	TGTGCCAGCAGCGTAGAGGGACTAGGACTTGATACGCAGTATTTT
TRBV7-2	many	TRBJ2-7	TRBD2	CASTLIPGGAGSYEQYF	TGTGCCAGCACCCTAATCCCCGGGGGGGCGGGTTCCTACGAGCAGTACTTC
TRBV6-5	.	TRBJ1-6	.	CASRSTTGTSYNSPLHF	TGTGCCAGCAGATCAACAACCGGGACGTCTTATAATTCACCCCTCCACTTT
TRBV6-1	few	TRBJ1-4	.	CASSDPNEKLFF	TGTGCCAGCAGTGATCCAAACGAAAAACTGTTTTTT
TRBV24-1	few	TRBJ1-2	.	CATSDETASNYGYTF	TGTGCCACCAGTGATGAAACAGCATCTAACTATGGCTACACCTTC
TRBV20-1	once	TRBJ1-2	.	CSAWGHNYGYTF	TGCAGTGCCTGGGGACATAACTATGGCTACACCTTC
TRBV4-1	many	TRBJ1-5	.	CASSQALSYSNQPQHF	TGCGCCAGCAGCCAAGCCCTCTCGTATAGCAATCAGCCCCAGCATTTT
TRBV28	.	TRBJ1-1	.	CASSPVAAGPNTEAFF	TGTGCCAGCAGTCCCGTGGCGGCAGGGCCGAACACTGAAGCTTTCTTT
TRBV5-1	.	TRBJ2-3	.	CASSRLTSTDTQYF	TGCGCCAGCAGCCGACTAACTAGCACAGATACGCAGTATTTT
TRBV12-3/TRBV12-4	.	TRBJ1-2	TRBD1	CASSPGTGGTNYGYTF	TGTGCCAGCAGTCCCGGGACAGGGGGGACTAACTATGGCTACACCTTC
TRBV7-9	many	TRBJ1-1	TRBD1	CASSSDRVEAFF	TGTGCCAGCAGCTCCGACAGGGTAGAAGCTTTCTTT
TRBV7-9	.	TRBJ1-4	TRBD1	CASSPRDRGREKLFF	TGTGCCAGCAGCCCCCGGGACAGGGGCCGAGAAAAACTGTTTTTT
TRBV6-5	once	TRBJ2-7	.	CASRSGNLGEQYF	TGTGCCAGCAGGTCAGGAAATTTGGGAGAGCAGTACTTC
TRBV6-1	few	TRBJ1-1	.	CASWGGNRGTEAFF	TGTGCCAGCTGGGGGGGGAATCGGGGCACTGAAGCTTTCTTT
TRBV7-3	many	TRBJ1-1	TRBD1	CASSLGTGEAFF	TGTGCCAGCAGCTTAGGGACAGGTGAAGCTTTCTTT
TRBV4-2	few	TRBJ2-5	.	CASSQESGYQETQYF	TGTGCCAGCAGCCAAGAAAGCGGGTACCAAGAGACCCAGTACTTC
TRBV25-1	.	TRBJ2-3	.	CASSEYRASRTDTQYF	TGTGCCAGCAGTGAATATAGGGCTTCGAGGACAGATACGCAGTATTTT
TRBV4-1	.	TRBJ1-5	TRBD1	CASSPPGQYNQPQHF	TGCGCCAGCAGCCCTCCGGGACAGTACAATCAGCCCCAGCATTTT
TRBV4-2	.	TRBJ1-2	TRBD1	CASSQLQGADGYTF	TGTGCCAGCAGCCAACTACAGGGGGCTGATGGCTACACCTTC
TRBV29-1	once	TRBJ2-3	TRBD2	CSVEATSGGITDTQYF	TGCAGCGTTGAGGCTACTAGCGGGGGGATCACAGATACGCAGTATTTT
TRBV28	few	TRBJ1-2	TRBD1	CASRGQEYGYTF	TGTGCCAGCCGCGGACAGGAGTATGGCTACACCTTC
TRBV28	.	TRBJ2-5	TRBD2	CASSAYTSGQETQYF	TGTGCCAGCAGTGCCTACACTAGCGGACAAGAGACCCAGTACTTC
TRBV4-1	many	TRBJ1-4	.	CASSPGGKGNEKLFF	TGCGCCAGCAGCCCCGGGGGGAAGGGTAATGAAAAACTGTTTTTT
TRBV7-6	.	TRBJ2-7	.	CASSDPGLSLEQYF	TGTGCCAGCAGCGACCCGGGACTCTCCCTCGAGCAGTACTTC
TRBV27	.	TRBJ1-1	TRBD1	CASSFGTGATEAFF	TGTGCCAGCAGTTTTGGGACAGGGGCCACTGAAGCTTTCTTT
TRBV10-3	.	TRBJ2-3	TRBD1	CAISGGQPNTDTQYF	TGTGCCATCAGTGGGGGACAGCCCAACACAGATACGCAGTATTTT
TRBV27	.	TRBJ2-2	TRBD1	CASRDRVGSGEPFF	TGTGCCAGCAGAGACAGGGTGGGATCCGGGGAGCCGTTTTTT
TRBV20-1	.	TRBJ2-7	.	CSARDLIGYEQYF	TGCAGTGCTAGAGATTTAATCGGGTACGAGCAGTACTTC
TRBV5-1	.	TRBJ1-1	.	CASSPPDNVEAFF	TGCGCCAGCAGCCCACCGGACAACGTTGAAGCTTTCTTT
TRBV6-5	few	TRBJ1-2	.	CASRKDYGYTF	TGTGCCAGCAGAAAGGACTATGGCTACACCTTC
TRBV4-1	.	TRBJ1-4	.	CASSQDPTGMDEKLFF	TGCGCCAGCAGCCAAGATCCAACAGGAATGGATGAAAAACTGTTTTTT
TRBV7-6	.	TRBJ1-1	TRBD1	CASSSGQGVNTEAFF	TGTGCCAGCAGCTCCGGACAGGGAGTGAACACTGAAGCTTTCTTT
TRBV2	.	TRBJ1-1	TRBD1	CASSGTGGYTEAFF	TGTGCCAGCAGTGGGACAGGGGGCTACACTGAAGCTTTCTTT
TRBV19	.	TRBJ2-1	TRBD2	CASSSGGLYNEQFF	TGTGCCAGTAGTAGCGGGGGGCTTTACAATGAGCAGTTCTTC
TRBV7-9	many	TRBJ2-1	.	CASSLAGPYEGDEQFF	TGTGCCAGCAGCTTAGCGGGCCCATATGAAGGCGATGAGCAGTTCTTC
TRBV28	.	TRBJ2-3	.	CASSISRAVPDTQYF	TGTGCCAGCAGTATCTCTCGGGCCGTCCCAGATACGCAGTATTTT
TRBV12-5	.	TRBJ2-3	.	CASGTVDTQYF	TGTGCTAGTGGCACCGTAGATACGCAGTATTTT
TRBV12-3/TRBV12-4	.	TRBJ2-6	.	CASRAAPGDSGANVLTF	TGTGCCAGCAGGGCCGCTCCGGGGGACTCTGGGGCCAACGTCCTGACTTTC
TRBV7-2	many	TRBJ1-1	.	CASSRGRMETEAFF	TGTGCCAGCAGCAGGGGACGGATGGAGACTGAAGCTTTCTTT
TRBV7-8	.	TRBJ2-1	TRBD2	CASSAPGLVYNEQFF	TGTGCCAGCAGCGCCCCCGGACTAGTGTACAATGAGCAGTTCTTC
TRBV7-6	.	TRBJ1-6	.	CASSLAGWGGSSYNSPLHF	TGTGCCAGCAGCTTAGCAGGTTGGGGGGGCAGTTCCTATAATTCACCCCTCCACTTT